This T cell receptor (beta chain) was identified during a study of spatial heterogeneity in lung cancer. Study-wide results and limits: Circulating ubiquitous expanded tumor TCRs were observed more frequently at resection than at follow-up.

From the 5' RACE reads, TCRdb called clonotypes with MiXCR, one entry per CDR3 protein. The sample yields about 18,000 distinct CDR3 sequences, 15% to 20% seen once. Germline assignment: CDR1 SGHDT and CDR2 YYEEEE. Trimming shortened V by 4 bases and J by 3 bases, and 9 bases separated the two germline ends. This CDR3 comprises 13 residues. Time point noted: sample taken at primary tumor resection. Researchers sequenced whole RNA taken from tumor, nontumor lung or frozen PBMC without sorting. Untreated early-stage non-small cell lung cancer patients, some 70 in total, were the donors. Concerning this clonotype itself: As yet, its antigen is unknown.

This sequence joins TRBV5-6 and TRBJ2-3, with D hard to call. The origin of this receptor is a male donor with early-stage non-small cell lung cancer. Sequences were derived from PBMCs, sampled at surgery. CDR3 sequence: CASSADGTDTQYF. In DNA, the CDR3 is TGTGCCAGCAGCGCGGATGGAACAGATACGCAGTATTTT. Using reference TRBV5-6 and TRBJ2-3 for the parts outside the CDR3, the full variable domain is DAGVTQSPTHLIKTRGQQVTLRCSPKSGHDTVSWYQQALGQGPQFIFQYYEEEERQRGNFPDRFSGHQFPNYSSELNVNALLLGDSALYLCASSADGTDTQYFGPGTRLTVL.